There are many counts of the clone carrying this T cell receptor beta chain. A much larger clone differs by one base, so this may be a read error. With a duration under 2 months, the hyperthyroidism was newly diagnosed in patients aged 18 to 65. Each diagnosis drew on symptoms, thyroxine, TRAb, thyroid ultrasound and orbital computed tomography findings. CDR1 is MDHEN, CDR2 SYDVKM, per germline. The length of the CDR3 is 14 residues. TCR beta CDR3 sequences were amplified from RNA transcripts. Carried out on the TCR CDR3, a first-round RT-PCR used the HTBI primer set. TCRdb reanalysed the multiplex PCR reads using MiXCR and keeps one entry per CDR3 protein. The sample gives fewer than 600,000 distinct CDR3 sequences, about an eighth of which show up once; around a sixth is in the top ten. This entry is derived from a study of T cells in Graves' hyperthyroidism and ophthalmopathy.

The receptor was isolated from a woman between 18 and 29 years old with Graves' hyperthyroidism. The source material was blood. The V call is TRBV28, the J call TRBJ1-1, with a weak D call TRBD1 (6 bases). This CDR3 reads CASSLSPRDTESFF. CDR3 in DNA: TGTGCCAGCAGTTTATCCCCCAGGGACACTGAATCTTTCTTT.